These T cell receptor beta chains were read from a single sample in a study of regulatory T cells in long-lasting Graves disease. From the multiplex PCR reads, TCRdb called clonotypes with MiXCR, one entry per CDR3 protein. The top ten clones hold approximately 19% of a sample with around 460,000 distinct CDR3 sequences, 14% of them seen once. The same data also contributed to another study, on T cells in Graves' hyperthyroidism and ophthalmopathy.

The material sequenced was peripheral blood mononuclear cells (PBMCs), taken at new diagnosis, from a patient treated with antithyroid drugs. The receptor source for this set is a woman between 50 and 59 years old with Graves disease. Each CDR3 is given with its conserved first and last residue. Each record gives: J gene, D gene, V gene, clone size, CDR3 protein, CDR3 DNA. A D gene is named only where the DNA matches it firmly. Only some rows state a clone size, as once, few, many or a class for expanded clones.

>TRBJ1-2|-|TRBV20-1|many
CSARGGYREINYGYTF
TGCAGTGCTAGAGGGGGCTACAGGGAGATAAACTATGGCTACACCTTC
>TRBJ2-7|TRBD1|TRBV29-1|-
CSVSPGTGVYEQYF
TGCAGCGTCTCACCCGGGACAGGGGTCTACGAGCAGTACTTC
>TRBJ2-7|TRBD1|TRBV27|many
CASRYRDSSYEQYF
TGTGCCAGCAGGTACCGGGACAGCTCCTACGAGCAGTACTTC
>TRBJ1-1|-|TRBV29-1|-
CSVVQGPWWSEAFF
TGCAGCGTTGTACAGGGTCCCTGGTGGTCGGAAGCTTTCTTT
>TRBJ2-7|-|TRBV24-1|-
CAPRSYEQYF
TGTGCCCCGAGATCCTACGAGCAGTACTTC
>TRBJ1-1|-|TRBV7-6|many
CASSSTLGSESGTEAFF
TGTGCCAGCAGCTCTACCCTCGGGTCGGAGAGCGGCACTGAAGCTTTCTTT
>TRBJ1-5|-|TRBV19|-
CASNLQYSNQPQHF
TGTGCCAGTAATTTACAGTATAGCAATCAGCCCCAGCATTTT
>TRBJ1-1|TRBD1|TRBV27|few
CASSLRGPLGTEAFF
TGTGCCAGCAGTTTGAGGGGGCCCCTGGGCACTGAAGCTTTCTTT
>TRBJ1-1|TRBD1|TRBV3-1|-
CASSQGGQANTEAFF
TGTGCCAGCAGCCAAGGGGGACAGGCGAACACTGAAGCTTTCTTT
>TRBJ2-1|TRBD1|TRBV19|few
CASAGTGGNEQFF
TGTGCCAGTGCCGGGACAGGAGGGAATGAGCAGTTCTTC
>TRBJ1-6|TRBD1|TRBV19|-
CASSMTGTGVSPLHF
TGTGCCAGTAGTATGACCGGGACAGGGGTTTCACCCCTCCACTTT
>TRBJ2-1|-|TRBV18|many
CASSRLLLPNYNEQFF
TGTGCCAGCTCCCGTCTGCTTTTGCCGAATTACAATGAGCAGTTCTTC
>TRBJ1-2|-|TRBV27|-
CASSAPSQGLYGYTF
TGTGCCAGCAGTGCTCCGTCACAGGGCCTCTATGGCTACACCTTC
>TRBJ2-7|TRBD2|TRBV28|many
CASNSAGESSYEQYF
TGTGCCAGCAATAGCGCGGGGGAGAGCTCCTACGAGCAGTACTTC
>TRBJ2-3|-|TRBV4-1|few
CASRGGEFDTQYF
TGCGCCAGCCGGGGAGGCGAGTTTGATACGCAGTATTTT
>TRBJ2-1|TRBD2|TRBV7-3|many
CASSPEGLAGGYEQFF
TGTGCCAGCAGTCCAGAAGGGCTAGCGGGAGGCTATGAGCAGTTCTTC
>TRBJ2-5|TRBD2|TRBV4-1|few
CASSQVGFGRASETQYF
TGCGCCAGCAGCCAAGTTGGTTTCGGGAGGGCCTCGGAGACCCAGTACTTC
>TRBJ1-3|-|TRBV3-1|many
CASSQGSGSGNTIYF
TGTGCCAGCAGCCAAGGGTCAGGGTCTGGAAACACCATATATTTT
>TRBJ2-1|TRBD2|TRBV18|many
CASSPPSGSSYNEQFF
TGTGCCAGCAGCCCACCCAGCGGGAGCTCCTACAATGAGCAGTTCTTC
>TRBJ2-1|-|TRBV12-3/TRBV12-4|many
CASRLDGNEQFF
TGTGCCAGCAGACTCGACGGCAATGAGCAGTTCTTC
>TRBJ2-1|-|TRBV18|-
CASSPRVGFDNEQFF
TGTGCCAGCTCACCCCGGGTGGGATTCGACAATGAGCAGTTCTTC
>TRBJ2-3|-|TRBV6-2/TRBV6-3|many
CASKWGATDTQYF
TGTGCCAGCAAGTGGGGGGCCACAGATACGCAGTATTTT
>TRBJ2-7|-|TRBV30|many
CAWSETYEQYF
TGTGCCTGGAGTGAGACCTACGAGCAGTACTTC
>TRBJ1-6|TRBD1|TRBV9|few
CASSERDRPVTLHF
TGTGCCAGCAGCGAGAGGGACAGGCCTGTAACCCTCCACTTT
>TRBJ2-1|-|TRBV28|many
CASSSGNRGEQFF
TGTGCCAGCAGTTCGGGCAATCGGGGTGAGCAGTTCTTC
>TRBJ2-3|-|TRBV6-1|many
CASSPLASTDTQYF
TGTGCCAGCAGTCCCTTAGCTAGCACAGATACGCAGTATTTT
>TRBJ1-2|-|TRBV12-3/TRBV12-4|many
CASSLKQADGYTF
TGTGCCAGCAGTTTGAAACAGGCTGATGGCTACACCTTC
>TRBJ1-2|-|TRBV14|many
CASSQWGSYTF
TGTGCCAGCAGCCAGTGGGGGAGCTACACCTTC
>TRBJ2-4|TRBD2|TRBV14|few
CASSPQAGVRVDIQYF
TGTGCCAGCAGCCCCCAAGCGGGAGTAAGAGTAGACATTCAGTACTTC
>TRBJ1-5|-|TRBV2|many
CASSDLGGNQPQHF
TGTGCCAGCAGTGACCTAGGGGGCAATCAGCCCCAGCATTTT
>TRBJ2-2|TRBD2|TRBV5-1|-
CASRWVSGTNTGELFF
TGCGCCAGCAGATGGGTTAGCGGGACAAACACCGGGGAGCTGTTTTTT
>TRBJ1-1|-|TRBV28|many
CASSLQGTEAFF
TGTGCCAGCAGCCTACAGGGTACTGAAGCTTTCTTT
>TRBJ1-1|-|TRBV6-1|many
CASSNRQKKNTEAFF
TGTGCCAGCAGTAATAGACAGAAAAAAAACACTGAAGCTTTCTTT
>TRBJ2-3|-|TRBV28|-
CASSLTRGASTDTQYF
TGTGCCAGCAGCCTCACACGGGGGGCTAGCACAGATACGCAGTATTTT
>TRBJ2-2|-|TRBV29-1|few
CSVAGQPPRSTGELFF
TGCAGCGTCGCGGGACAGCCACCCAGATCCACCGGGGAGCTGTTTTTT
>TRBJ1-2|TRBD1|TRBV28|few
CASRTGGGEVYGYTF
TGTGCCAGCAGGACAGGGGGTGGAGAGGTGTACGGCTACACCTTC
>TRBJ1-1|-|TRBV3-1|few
CASSQLQGIEAFF
TGTGCCAGCAGCCAACTACAGGGCATTGAAGCTTTCTTT
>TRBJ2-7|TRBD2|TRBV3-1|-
CASSPMVAGGLLVEQYF
TGTGCCAGCAGCCCTATGGTGGCGGGAGGCCTCCTCGTGGAGCAGTACTTC
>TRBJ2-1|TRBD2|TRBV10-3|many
CAISALPGTSGVRGKTPSYNEQFF
TGTGCCATCAGCGCACTCCCCGGGACTAGCGGCGTACGGGGCAAGACGCCCTCCTACAATGAGCAGTTCTTC
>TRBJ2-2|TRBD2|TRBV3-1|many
CASSHLQVAGNTGELFF
TGTGCCAGCAGCCATCTCCAAGTAGCGGGGAACACCGGGGAGCTGTTTTTT
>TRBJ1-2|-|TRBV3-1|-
CASSPTVVRGGNYGYTF
TGTGCCAGCAGCCCGACCGTGGTGCGGGGAGGCAACTATGGCTACACCTTC